The subject of this entry is one T cell receptor (beta chain). As yet, its antigen is unknown. The assay, immunoSEQ v3.0, was run at survey level. Measured with immunoSEQ multiplex PCR; TCRdb has only the in-frame clones, and not every one. The data show around 20,000 clones, roughly 80% seen once. The record originates from a study of long-term antiretroviral therapy in people with HIV. About the research overall: The oldest samples precede the 2015 immediate-ART recommendation by about a decade.

With 3 bases removed from V and 7 bases from J, the gap between germline ends came to 9 bases. CDR3 length: 12 amino acids. The germline V gene has CDR1 KGHSH and CDR2 LQKENI. Findings of the study overall: ART adherence, viral resistance and therapy changes went unrecorded. Transplant-donor-level diversity was not reached after ART, though diversity increased. Clones expanded before ART dominated the repertoire at all time points.

The chain has TRBV18 and TRBJ1-1, with D tentatively TRBD1 (5 bases). This clonotype was sampled from a young man with HIV. The input for sequencing was unsorted PBMCs, taken 4 years after starting antiretroviral therapy. CDR3 protein: CASSPFTGEAFF. DNA for the CDR3: TGTGCCAGCTCACCTTTTACAGGTGAAGCTTTCTTT.